Below, one T cell receptor beta chain is given with its context. The data were obtained in a study of T cell repertoires in ileal Crohn's disease. Germline lookup yields CDR1 MNHEY and CDR2 SVGAGI. With V trimmed by 6 bases and J by 2 bases, 8 bases remained unmatched. This CDR3 is 15 amino acids long. Described time point: inflamed ileum from the surgical specimen. Only in-frame clones appear in the TCRdb table, and some are missing; sequencing was by immunoSEQ multiplex PCR. In the table there are 15,000 to 20,000 clones, about 78% of which are singletons. Sequenced sample: ileal tissue. The receptor was isolated from an adult with Crohn's disease. The chain recombines TRBV6-5 with TRBJ2-3; 7 nucleotides align to TRBD1. CDR3 DNA: TGTGCCAGCAGGACCTTCGGACAGGCCACAGATACGCAGTATTTT. This translates into CASRTFGQATDTQYF.